This passage covers 19 T cell receptor beta chains from one sample sequenced in a study of blood T cell repertoires in COVID-19. Produced via immunoSEQ multiplex PCR; TCRdb's table is partial and in-frame only. The sample lists approximately 140,000 clones, approximately 80% occurring once. Sequences were obtained from peripheral blood. The receptors come from a man aged 40-49 years with active or convalescent COVID-19.

This chain links TRBV18 with TRBJ2-1; 13 bases align to TRBD2. The CDR3 is 14 residues long. The J segment lost 8 bases and the V segment lost 3 bases, leaving 1 base of the junction unmatched. The germline gives CDR1 KGHSH, CDR2 LQKENI. CDR3 nucleotides: TGTGCCAGCTCACCTGGACTAGCGGGGGATGAGCAGTTCTTC. Protein: CASSPGLAGDEQFF.

Only a few counts were recorded for this clone. The chain has TRBV11-2 and TRBJ2-7; 13 nucleotides line up with TRBD2. CDR1 is SGHAT, CDR2 FQNNGV, per germline. J lost 7 bases, V lost 3 bases, and 3 bases had no gene match. This CDR3 is 14 amino acids long. Written as DNA, the CDR3 is TGTGCCAGCAGCTTTCCGGGACTAGCGGGGGAGCAGTACTTC. Amino acid sequence: CASSFPGLAGEQYF. Looking up the rest from reference TRBV11-2 and TRBJ2-7 gives the full variable domain: EAGVAQSPRYKIIEKRQSVAFWCNPISGHATLYWYQQILGQGPKLLIQFQNNGVVDDSQLPKDRFSAERLKGVDSTLKIQPAKLEDSAVYLCASSFPGLAGEQYFGPGTRLTVT.

The chain employs TRBV18 and TRBJ2-3; 9 bases align to TRBD1. The length of the CDR3 is 16 residues. CDR1 KGHSH and CDR2 LQKENI come from the germline V gene. The ends lost 6 bases at V and 6 bases at J; junction bases unmatched: 13. CDR3 in DNA: TGTGCCAGCTCGACTTCCGGGACAGGGAGTACGGATACGCAGTATTTT. Translation: CASSTSGTGSTDTQYF. Drawing the rest from reference TRBV18 and TRBJ2-3, the complete variable domain is NAGVMQNPRHLVRRRGQEARLRCSPMKGHSHVYWYRQLPEEGLKFMVYLQKENIIDESGMPKERFSAEFPKEGPSILRIQQVVRGDSAAYFCASSTSGTGSTDTQYFGPGTRLTVL.

The chain is built from TRBV2 and TRBJ2-7; the match to TRBD1 covers 8 bases. V lost 3 bases, J lost 3 bases, and 4 bases stayed unmatched. Germline V gene sequence: CDR1 SNHLY, CDR2 FYNNEI. CDR3 size: 14 residues. DNA of the CDR3: TGTGCCAGCAGTGACAGGGGGCTGGTCTACGAGCAGTACTTC. Its translation: CASSDRGLVYEQYF.

This clone occurred once. J is TRBJ1-6 and V is TRBV7-3, with D tentatively TRBD1 (5 bases). This CDR3 region has 16 residues. V lost 1 base and J lost 9, with 16 bases in between. Germline values: CDR1 SGHTA, CDR2 FQGTGA. CDR3 in DNA: TGTGCCAGCAGCTTAAACCCTCAGGGAAGTGGTTCACCCCTCCACTTT. It encodes CASSLNPQGSGSPLHF.

This sequence joins TRBV10-3 and TRBJ1-6; 8 bases line up with TRBD1. V shed 4 bases and J 7 bases; nucleotides not matched to a gene: 9. The CDR3 covers 16 residues. Germline lookup yields CDR1 ENHRY and CDR2 SYGVKD. CDR3 protein: CAISATPTGANSPLHF. Here the CDR3 DNA reads TGTGCCATCAGTGCTACTCCGACAGGGGCCAATTCACCCCTCCACTTT.

This chain uses TRBV14 with TRBJ2-2; weak D call: TRBD1 (5 bases). V was trimmed by 3 bases and J by 4 bases, leaving 12 bases between them. CDR3 size: 15 residues. Germline loops: CDR1 SGHDN, CDR2 FVKESK. The CDR3 sequence: CASSQQGALTGELFF. In DNA, the CDR3 is TGTGCCAGCAGCCAGCAAGGGGCGCTCACCGGGGAGCTGTTTTTT.

This clone appeared a few times. V is TRBV3-1 (or the pseudogene TRBV3-2) and J is TRBJ1-2; tentative D call: TRBD1 (5 bases). The V and J ends lost 4 bases and 0 bases respectively, with 9 bases between them. The length of the CDR3 is 14 residues. Germline values: CDR1 LGHDT, CDR2 YNNKEL (reference sequence). Here the CDR3 reads CASSLRQPNYGYTF. In nucleotides, the CDR3 is TGTGCCAGCAGCCTCAGACAGCCTAACTATGGCTACACCTTC.

The chain combines TRBV7-3 with TRBJ2-1, with 14 bases identical to TRBD2. Trimming cost V 4 bases and J 10 bases; bases outside gene matches: 6. The CDR3 runs 15 residues. Germline V gives CDR1 SGHTA, CDR2 FQGTGA. The CDR3: CASSSGLAGAREQFF. The DNA for the CDR3 is TGTGCCAGCAGCTCGGGACTAGCGGGAGCGCGGGAGCAGTTCTTC.

CDR3 loop: CASSVGTVNTGELFF. For the CDR3, the DNA is TGTGCCAGCAGCGTAGGAACAGTAAACACCGGGGAGCTGTTTTTT. The chain is built from TRBV9 and TRBJ2-2; D is uncertain. This CDR3 has 15 amino acids. V lost 0 bases and J 2 bases, leaving 8 bases between the germline ends. From germline, CDR1 is SGDLS and CDR2 YYNGEE.

J is TRBJ1-1 and V is TRBV6-5, with TRBD1 matching 7 bases. The V and J ends lost 6 bases and 2 bases, in that order; junction bases with no gene match: 3. Germline V gives CDR1 MNHEY, CDR2 SVGAGI. This CDR3 spans 13 amino acids. CDR3 amino acids: CASRGQKNTEAFF. The DNA of the CDR3 is TGTGCCAGCAGGGGACAGAAAAACACTGAAGCTTTCTTT.

This chain links TRBV5-1 with TRBJ2-7; D ambiguous. The germline gives CDR1 SGHRS, CDR2 YFSETQ. The CDR3 contains 15 residues. The ends were cut back, 0 bases at V and 6 bases at J, with 16 bases in the middle. The CDR3, as DNA: TGCGCCAGCAGCTTGGGCGGCCCACGTATTGGCGAGCAGTACTTC. Amino acid sequence: CASSLGGPRIGEQYF.

This chain links TRBV11-2 with TRBJ2-2, with 8 bases aligning to TRBD1. CDR3 size: 16 residues. CDR1 and CDR2 (germline): SGHAT, FQNNGV. Losses at the gene ends were 8 bases for V and 5 bases for J; bases not matched to a gene: 13. CDR3: CASLWGTGGNTGELFF. The CDR3 DNA is TGTGCCAGCTTGTGGGGGACAGGCGGTAATACCGGGGAGCTGTTTTTT. Complete variable domain (other parts from reference TRBV11-2 and TRBJ2-2): EAGVAQSPRYKIIEKRQSVAFWCNPISGHATLYWYQQILGQGPKLLIQFQNNGVVDDSQLPKDRFSAERLKGVDSTLKIQPAKLEDSAVYLCASLWGTGGNTGELFFGEGSRLTVL.

This clone was recorded a few times. This sequence joins TRBV6-5 and TRBJ2-3; D perhaps matches TRBD2 (7 bases). Germline values: CDR1 MNHEY, CDR2 SVGAGI. The V end was cut by 7 bases, the J end by 2 bases, with 16 bases between. The CDR3 loop spans 15 amino acids. CDR3 sequence: CASTQGRGLTDTQYF. The CDR3 DNA follows: TGTGCCAGCACCCAGGGGCGGGGGCTCACAGATACGCAGTATTTT.

V usage is TRBV6-5 and J usage is TRBJ2-2; 10 nucleotides align to TRBD1. CDR1 is MNHEY and CDR2 is SVGAGI in the germline V gene. This CDR3 comprises 15 residues. Trimming at V came to 9 bases and at J to 7 bases, leaving 11 bases not matched to a gene. The CDR3 DNA reads as TGTGCCAGTTTTTCGAAGACAGGGGGCCACGGGGAGCTGTTTTTT. It encodes CASFSKTGGHGELFF.

The chain is built from TRBV6-5 and TRBJ1-3; 8 nucleotides match TRBD1. The CDR3 spans 14 residues. Germline V gives CDR1 MNHEY, CDR2 SVGAGI. V lost 6 bases and J lost 4; bases outside the gene matches: 5. The CDR3: CASRRQGQGNTIYF. In DNA form, the CDR3 reads TGTGCCAGCAGACGACAGGGGCAAGGAAACACCATATATTTT.

This chain joins TRBV5-1 and TRBJ2-3, with TRBD1 identical over 11 bases. Germline V CDR1 and CDR2: SGHRS, YFSETQ. CDR3 size: 15 residues. Losses at the gene ends were 3 bases for V and 4 bases for J; bases not matched to a gene: 4. Here the CDR3 DNA reads TGCGCCAGCAGCTGGACAGGGGGCTTAGCAGATACGCAGTATTTT. Its protein is CASSWTGGLADTQYF.

This chain links TRBV19 with TRBJ1-5, with no clear D. V was cut by 6 bases and J by 7 bases, with 10 bases left in between. Germline lookup yields CDR1 LNHDA and CDR2 SQIVND (reference sequence). The CDR3 is made up of 12 amino acids. The DNA for the CDR3 is TGTGCCAGTAGGGGAGGGAACCAGCCCCAGCATTTT. Its translation: CASRGGNQPQHF.

The J gene is TRBJ2-2, the V gene TRBV3-1 (or the pseudogene TRBV3-2); TRBD2 matches at 12 bases. The V gene's germline CDR1 is LGHDT and CDR2 YNNKEL (reference sequence). The V segment lost 4 bases and the J segment 5 bases; nucleotides outside the gene matches: 8. This CDR3 comprises 17 residues. The CDR3: CASSPSLAGGNTGELFF. CDR3 in DNA: TGTGCCAGCAGCCCTTCTCTAGCGGGGGGGAATACCGGGGAGCTGTTTTTT.